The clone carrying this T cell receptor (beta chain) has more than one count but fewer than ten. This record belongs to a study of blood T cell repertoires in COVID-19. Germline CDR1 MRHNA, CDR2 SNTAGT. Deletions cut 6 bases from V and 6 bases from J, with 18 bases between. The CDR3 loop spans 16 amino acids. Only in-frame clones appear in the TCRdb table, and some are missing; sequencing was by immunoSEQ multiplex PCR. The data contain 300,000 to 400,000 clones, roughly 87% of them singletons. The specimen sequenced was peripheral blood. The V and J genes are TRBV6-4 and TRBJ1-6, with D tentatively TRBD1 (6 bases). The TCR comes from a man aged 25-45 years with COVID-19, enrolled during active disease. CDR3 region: CASSLKEDSFNSPLHF. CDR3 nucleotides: TGTGCCAGCAGCTTAAAAGAGGACAGCTTTAATTCACCCCTCCACTTT.